This T cell receptor beta chain was observed in a study of blood T cell repertoires in COVID-19. Study-level background: Acute and convalescent COVID-19 samples came from the United States, Italy and Spain. PBMCs, B-cell-depleted T cells, or T cells were the source of the cDNA or gDNA that made up the material.

Original processing notes: Amplification of reference gene primers provided the estimated nucleated cell counts. The table came from immunoSEQ multiplex PCR; TCRdb's copy has only in-frame clones and leaves some out. The D gene and trimming were derived from the DNA, and the V and J assignments and clone size from that table. The sample shows around 260,000 clones, under 90% of them seen only once. V lost 1 base to trimming and J lost 5 bases; unmatched junction nucleotides: 4. Germline V gene sequence: CDR1 GTSNPN, CDR2 SVGIG (reference sequence). This CDR3 contains 13 residues. This chain links TRBV30 with TRBJ2-5, with 7 bases that match TRBD1. Input material: peripheral blood. The sequence was collected from a woman aged 45-65 years who had recovered from COVID-19. CDR3 DNA sequence: TGTGCCTGGAGTGCCGACAGGGTTGAGACCCAGTACTTC. This translates into CAWSADRVETQYF.